This paragraph covers one T cell receptor beta chain sequence. The target antigen is unknown. This sample was taken from a study of cytomegalovirus exposure and HLA in healthy donors. Findings and limits, study-wide: Equally common other TCR beta chains were less clonally expanded than HLA-associated ones, a later analysis found. Published work reported that the classifier diagnosed cytomegalovirus status with high specificity and sensitivity. Within the data, a cluster of highly shared sequence variants was likely a sequencing artifact.

Both 60 Vbeta primers and 13 Jbeta primers went into the PCR. Sequencing used immunoSEQ multiplex PCR; TCRdb keeps in-frame clones, though not all of them. The data contain 100,000 to 150,000 clones, 75% to 85% of them singletons. The CDR3 is made up of 15 amino acids. The ends were cut back, 5 bases at V and 5 bases at J, with 17 bases in the middle. CDR1 is SGHTA and CDR2 is FQGNSA in the germline V gene. Sequencing was done on a sample of PBMCs. J is TRBJ2-3 and V is TRBV7-2; a weak D match, TRBD2 (7 bases). This receptor was identified in a man aged 25 to 40 in good health and CMV-seropositive. The CDR3 loop reads CASSLPTGGQDTQYF. CDR3 DNA sequence: TGTGCCAGCAGCCTCCCTACGGGGGGACAAGATACGCAGTATTTT.